This T cell receptor (beta chain) was captured by sequencing in a study of T cell changes during pregnancy in multiple sclerosis. Clones were read by immunoSEQ multiplex PCR, and TCRdb kept only the in-frame ones, dropping some. This sample yields tens of thousands of clones, of which over 85% are seen a single time; about 5.4% belongs to the top ten. This CDR3 contains 14 residues. V shed 4 bases, J shed 3 bases, and the junction held 9 bases outside the gene matches. CDR1 is SQVTM and CDR2 is ANQGSEA in the germline V gene. The specimen was CD8+ T cells from peripheral blood mononuclear cells, collected in the first trimester of pregnancy. The rearrangement joins TRBV29-1 to TRBJ2-7, with 7 positions matching TRBD2. The receptor was isolated from a female donor with multiple sclerosis, enrolled in a pregnancy study. As DNA, the CDR3 is TGCAGCGTTGTCCCCCCAGCGGGGAGCTACGAGCAGTACTTC. It is translated as CSVVPPAGSYEQYF.